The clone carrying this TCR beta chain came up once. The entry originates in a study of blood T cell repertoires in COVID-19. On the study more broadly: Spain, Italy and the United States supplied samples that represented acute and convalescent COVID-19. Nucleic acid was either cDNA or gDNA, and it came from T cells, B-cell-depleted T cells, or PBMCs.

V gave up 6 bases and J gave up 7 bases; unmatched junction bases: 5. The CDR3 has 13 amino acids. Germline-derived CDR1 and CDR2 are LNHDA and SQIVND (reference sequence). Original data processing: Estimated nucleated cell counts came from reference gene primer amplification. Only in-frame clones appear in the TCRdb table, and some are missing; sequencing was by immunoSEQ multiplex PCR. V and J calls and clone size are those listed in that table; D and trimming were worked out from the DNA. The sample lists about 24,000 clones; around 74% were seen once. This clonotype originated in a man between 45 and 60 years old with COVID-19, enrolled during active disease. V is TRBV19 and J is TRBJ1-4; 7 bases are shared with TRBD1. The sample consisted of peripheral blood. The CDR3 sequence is CASRRQGSEKLFF. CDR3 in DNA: TGTGCCAGTAGGAGACAGGGATCTGAAAAACTGTTTTTT. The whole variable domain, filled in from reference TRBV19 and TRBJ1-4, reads DGGITQSPKYLFRKEGQNVTLSCEQNLNHDAMYWYRQDPGQGLRLIYYSQIVNDFQKGDIAEGYSVSREKKESFPLTVTSAQKNPTAFYLCASRRQGSEKLFFGSGTQLSVL.